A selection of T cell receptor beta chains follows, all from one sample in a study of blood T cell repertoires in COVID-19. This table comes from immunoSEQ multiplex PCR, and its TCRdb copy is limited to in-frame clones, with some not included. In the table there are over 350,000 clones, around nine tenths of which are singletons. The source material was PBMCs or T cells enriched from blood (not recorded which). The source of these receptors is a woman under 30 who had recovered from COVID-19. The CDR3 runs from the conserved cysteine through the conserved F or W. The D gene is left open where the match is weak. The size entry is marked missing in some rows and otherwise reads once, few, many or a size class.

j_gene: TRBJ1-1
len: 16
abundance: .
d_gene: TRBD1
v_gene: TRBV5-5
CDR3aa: CASSRDRGSRYTEAFF
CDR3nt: TGTGCCAGCAGCCGGGACAGGGGAAGTCGGTACACTGAAGCTTTCTTT

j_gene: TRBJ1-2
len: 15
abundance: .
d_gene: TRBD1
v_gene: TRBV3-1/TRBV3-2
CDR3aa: CASSRTLQGAYGYTF
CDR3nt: TGTGCCAGCAGCCGGACCCTACAGGGGGCCTATGGCTACACCTTC

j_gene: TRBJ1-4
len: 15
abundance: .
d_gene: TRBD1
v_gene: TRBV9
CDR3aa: CASSLRQGPNEKLFF
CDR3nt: TGTGCCAGCAGCCTACGACAGGGTCCTAATGAAAAACTGTTTTTT

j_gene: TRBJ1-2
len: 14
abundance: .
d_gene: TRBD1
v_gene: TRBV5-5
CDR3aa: CASGEGGQGDGYTF
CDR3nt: TGTGCCAGCGGAGAGGGAGGACAGGGGGATGGCTACACCTTC

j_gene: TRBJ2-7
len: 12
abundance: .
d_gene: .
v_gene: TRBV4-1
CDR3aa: CASSETGYEQYF
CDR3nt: TGCGCCAGCAGCGAGACAGGCTACGAGCAGTACTTC

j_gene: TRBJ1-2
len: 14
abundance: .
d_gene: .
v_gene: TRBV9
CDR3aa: CASTGYGVNYGYTF
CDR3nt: TGTGCCAGCACCGGGTACGGGGTAAACTATGGCTACACCTTC

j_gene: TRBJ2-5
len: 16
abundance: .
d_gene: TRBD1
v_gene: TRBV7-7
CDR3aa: CASSLTTGGGSKTQYF
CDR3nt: TGTGCTAGCAGCCTTACCACAGGGGGCGGATCGAAGACCCAGTACTTC

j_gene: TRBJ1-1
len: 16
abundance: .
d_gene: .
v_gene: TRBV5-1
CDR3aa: CASSLFAPGEGTEAFF
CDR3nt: TGCGCCAGCAGCTTGTTCGCTCCAGGGGAAGGAACTGAAGCTTTCTTT

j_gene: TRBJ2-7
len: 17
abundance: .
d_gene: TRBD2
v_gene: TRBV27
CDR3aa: CASSFRSSGASSYEQYF
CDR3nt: TGTGCCAGCAGTTTCAGGTCTAGCGGGGCGAGCTCCTACGAGCAGTACTTC

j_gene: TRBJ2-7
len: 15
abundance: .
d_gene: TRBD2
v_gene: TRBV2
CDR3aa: CASIFSGGLAGEQYF
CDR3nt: TGTGCCAGCATCTTTAGCGGGGGCCTTGCGGGGGAGCAGTACTTC

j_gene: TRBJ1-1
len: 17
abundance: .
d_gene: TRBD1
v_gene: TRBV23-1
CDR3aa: CASSHQKLTGRNTEAFF
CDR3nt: TGCGCCAGCAGTCACCAAAAACTGACAGGGAGGAACACTGAAGCTTTCTTT

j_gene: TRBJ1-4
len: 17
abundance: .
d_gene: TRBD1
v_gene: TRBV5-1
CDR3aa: CASSLAGTGKTNEKLFF
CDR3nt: TGCGCCAGCAGCTTGGCCGGGACAGGGAAAACTAATGAAAAACTGTTTTTT

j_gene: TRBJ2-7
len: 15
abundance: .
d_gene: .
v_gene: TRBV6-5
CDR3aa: CASNTPRAGIYEQYF
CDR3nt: TGTGCCAGCAACACACCCCGGGCAGGGATCTACGAGCAGTACTTC

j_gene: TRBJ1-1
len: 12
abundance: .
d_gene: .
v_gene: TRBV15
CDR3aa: CATARGRAEAFF
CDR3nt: TGTGCCACCGCAAGGGGTAGGGCTGAAGCTTTCTTT

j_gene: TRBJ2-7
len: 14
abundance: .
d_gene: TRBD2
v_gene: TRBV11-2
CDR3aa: CASSLGLAAYEQYF
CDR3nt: TGTGCCAGCAGCTTAGGCCTAGCGGCGTACGAGCAGTACTTC

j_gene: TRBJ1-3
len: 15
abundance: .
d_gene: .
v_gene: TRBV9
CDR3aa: CASRAGRGSGNTIYF
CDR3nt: TGTGCCAGCAGAGCTGGGAGGGGTAGTGGAAACACCATATATTTT

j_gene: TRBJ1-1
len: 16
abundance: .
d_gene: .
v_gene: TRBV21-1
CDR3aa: CASSKAGQGLLLEAFF
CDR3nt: TGTGCCAGCAGCAAAGCGGGGCAGGGGCTTTTATTGGAAGCTTTCTTT

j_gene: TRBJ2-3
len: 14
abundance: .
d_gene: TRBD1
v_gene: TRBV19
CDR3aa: CASSDRGLSDTQYF
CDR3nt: TGTGCCAGTAGTGACAGGGGGCTGTCCGATACGCAGTATTTT

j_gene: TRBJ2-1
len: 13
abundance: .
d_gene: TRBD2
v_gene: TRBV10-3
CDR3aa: CAISGLAGNEQFF
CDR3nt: TGTGCCATCAGTGGACTAGCGGGCAATGAGCAGTTCTTC

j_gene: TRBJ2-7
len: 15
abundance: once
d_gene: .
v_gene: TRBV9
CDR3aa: CASSPEDRRWYEQYF
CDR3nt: TGTGCCAGCAGCCCAGAAGACAGGCGGTGGTACGAGCAGTACTTC

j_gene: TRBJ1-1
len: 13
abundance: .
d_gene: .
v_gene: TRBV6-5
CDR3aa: CASSYNRNTEAFF
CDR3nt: TGTGCCAGCAGTTACAACAGAAACACTGAAGCTTTCTTT

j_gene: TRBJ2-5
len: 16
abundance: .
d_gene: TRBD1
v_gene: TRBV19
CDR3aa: CASSTRTGRYQETQYF
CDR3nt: TGTGCCAGTAGTACCCGGACAGGACGGTACCAAGAGACCCAGTACTTC